This T cell receptor beta chain was identified during a study of blood T cell repertoires in COVID-19. On the study more broadly: Collection of acute and convalescent COVID-19 samples took place in the United States, Italy and Spain. The cDNA or gDNA used as material had been derived from T cells, B-cell-depleted T cells, or PBMCs.

The authors' processing: Reference gene primers were amplified, and this amplification served to estimate nucleated cell counts. Sequencing used immunoSEQ multiplex PCR; TCRdb keeps in-frame clones, though not all of them. Clonal size and the V and J genes are those of that table, whereas D and trimming came from the DNA. This sample carries 45,000 to 55,000 clones, about 89% of them seen once, and the ten largest clones take 2.2%. The sequence was collected from a human donor in a cohort sampled during active COVID-19. What was sequenced was peripheral blood.

As DNA, the CDR3 is TGCAGCGCCGATGGAGGGGAGACAGATACGCAGTATTTT. Translation: CSADGGETDTQYF. The chain is built from TRBV29-1 and TRBJ2-3; a weak D match, TRBD2 (6 bases). The V gene's germline CDR1 is SQVTM and CDR2 ANQGSEA. The CDR3 has 13 residues. Between the trimmed V and J ends, which lost 7 bases and 3 bases, there was a span of 14 bases.